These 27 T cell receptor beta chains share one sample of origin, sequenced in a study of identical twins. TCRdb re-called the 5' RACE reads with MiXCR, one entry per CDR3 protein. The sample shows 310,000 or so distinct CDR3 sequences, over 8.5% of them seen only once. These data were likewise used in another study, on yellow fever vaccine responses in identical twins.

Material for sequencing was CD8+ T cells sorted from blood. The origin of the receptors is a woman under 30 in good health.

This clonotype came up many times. CDR3: CASSLEEGVQHF. As DNA, the CDR3 is TGTGCCAGCAGCTTAGAGGAGGGGGTCCAGCATTTT. The chain joins TRBV11-2 to TRBJ1-5; a weak D match, TRBD1 (6 bases). V lost 0 bases to trimming and J lost 12 bases, with 9 bases between them. Germline V gives CDR1 SGHAT, CDR2 FQNNGV. This CDR3 has 12 amino acids.

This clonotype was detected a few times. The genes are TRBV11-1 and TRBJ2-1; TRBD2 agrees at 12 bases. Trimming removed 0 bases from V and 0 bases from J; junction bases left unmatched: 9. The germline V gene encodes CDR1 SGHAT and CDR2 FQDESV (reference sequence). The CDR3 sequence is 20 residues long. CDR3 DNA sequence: TGTGCCAGCAGCTTAGCCGGAGGACTAGCGGGGTCGAGCTCCTACAATGAGCAGTTCTTC. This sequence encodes CASSLAGGLAGSSSYNEQFF.

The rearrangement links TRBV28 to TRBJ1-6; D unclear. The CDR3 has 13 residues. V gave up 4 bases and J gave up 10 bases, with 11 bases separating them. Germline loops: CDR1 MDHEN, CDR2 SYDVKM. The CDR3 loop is CASSYLYWSPLHF. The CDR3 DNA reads TGTGCCAGCAGTTATTTGTATTGGTCACCCCTCCACTTT. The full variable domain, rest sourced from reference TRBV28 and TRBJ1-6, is DVKVTQSSRYLVKRTGEKVFLECVQDMDHENMFWYRQDPGLGLRLIYFSYDVKMKEKGDIPEGYSVSREKKERFSLILESASTNQTSMYLCASSYLYWSPLHFGNGTRLTVT.

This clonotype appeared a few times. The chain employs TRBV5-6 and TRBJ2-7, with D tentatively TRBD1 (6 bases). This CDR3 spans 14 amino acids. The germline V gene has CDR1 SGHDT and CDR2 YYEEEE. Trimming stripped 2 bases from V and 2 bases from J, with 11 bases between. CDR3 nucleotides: TGTGCCAGCAGCTTCTTACAGGGCCCCTACGAGCAGTACTTC. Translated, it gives CASSFLQGPYEQYF. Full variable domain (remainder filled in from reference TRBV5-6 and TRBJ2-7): DAGVTQSPTHLIKTRGQQVTLRCSPKSGHDTVSWYQQALGQGPQFIFQYYEEEERQRGNFPDRFSGHQFPNYSSELNVNALLLGDSALYLCASSFLQGPYEQYFGPGTRLTVT.

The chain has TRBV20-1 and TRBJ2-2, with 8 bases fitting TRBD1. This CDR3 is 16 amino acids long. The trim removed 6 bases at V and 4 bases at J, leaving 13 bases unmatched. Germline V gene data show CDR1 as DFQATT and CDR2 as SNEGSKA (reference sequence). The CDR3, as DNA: TGCAGTGCCCGACAGGGGTTCACCGAGGTCACCGGGGAGCTGTTTTTT. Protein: CSARQGFTEVTGELFF.

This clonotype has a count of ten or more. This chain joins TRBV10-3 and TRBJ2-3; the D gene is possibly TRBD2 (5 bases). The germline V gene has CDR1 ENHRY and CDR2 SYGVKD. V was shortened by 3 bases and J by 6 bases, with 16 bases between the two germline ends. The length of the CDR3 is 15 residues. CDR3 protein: CAISERAGLGDTQYF. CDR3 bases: TGTGCCATCAGTGAACGCGCGGGTCTCGGGGATACGCAGTATTTT.

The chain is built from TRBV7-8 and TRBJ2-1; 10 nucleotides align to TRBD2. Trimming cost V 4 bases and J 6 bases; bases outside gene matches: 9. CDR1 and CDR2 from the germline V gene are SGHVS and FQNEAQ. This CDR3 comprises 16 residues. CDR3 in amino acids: CASSSWTSGLFNEQFF. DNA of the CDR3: TGTGCCAGCAGCTCCTGGACTAGCGGCCTTTTCAATGAGCAGTTCTTC.

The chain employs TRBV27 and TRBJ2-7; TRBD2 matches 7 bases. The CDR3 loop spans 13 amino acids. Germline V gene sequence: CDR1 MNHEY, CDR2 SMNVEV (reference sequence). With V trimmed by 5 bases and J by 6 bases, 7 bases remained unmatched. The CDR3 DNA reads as TGTGCCAGCAGTAAGGGAGGGCCAGTCGAGCAGTACTTC. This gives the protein CASSKGGPVEQYF.

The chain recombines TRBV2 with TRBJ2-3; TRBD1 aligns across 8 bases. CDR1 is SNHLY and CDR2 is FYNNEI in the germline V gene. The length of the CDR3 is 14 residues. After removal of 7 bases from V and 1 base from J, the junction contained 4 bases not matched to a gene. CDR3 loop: CASKGTGGTDTQYF. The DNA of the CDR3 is TGTGCCAGCAAGGGGACAGGCGGCACAGATACGCAGTATTTT.

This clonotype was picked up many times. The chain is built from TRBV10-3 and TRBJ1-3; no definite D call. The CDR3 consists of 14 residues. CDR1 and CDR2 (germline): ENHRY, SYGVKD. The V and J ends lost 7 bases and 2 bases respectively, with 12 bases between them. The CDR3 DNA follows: TGTGCCATCACCGAGGGATTGGCTGGAAACACCATATATTTT. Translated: CAITEGLAGNTIYF.

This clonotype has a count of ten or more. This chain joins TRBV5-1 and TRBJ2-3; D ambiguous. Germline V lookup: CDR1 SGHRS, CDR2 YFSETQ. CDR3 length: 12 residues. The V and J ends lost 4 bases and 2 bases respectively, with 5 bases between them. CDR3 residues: CASSEYTDTQYF. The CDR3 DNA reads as TGCGCCAGCAGCGAGTACACAGATACGCAGTATTTT. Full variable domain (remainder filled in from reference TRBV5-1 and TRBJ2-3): KAGVTQTPRYLIKTRGQQVTLSCSPISGHRSVSWYQQTPGQGLQFLFEYFSETQRNKGNFPGRFSGRQFSNSRSEMNVSTLELGDSALYLCASSEYTDTQYFGPGTRLTVL.

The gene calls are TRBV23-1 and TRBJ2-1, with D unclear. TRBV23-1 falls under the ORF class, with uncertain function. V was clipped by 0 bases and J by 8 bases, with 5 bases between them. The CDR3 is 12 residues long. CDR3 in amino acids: CASSQSGDEQFF. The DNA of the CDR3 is TGCGCCAGCAGTCAATCTGGGGATGAGCAGTTCTTC.

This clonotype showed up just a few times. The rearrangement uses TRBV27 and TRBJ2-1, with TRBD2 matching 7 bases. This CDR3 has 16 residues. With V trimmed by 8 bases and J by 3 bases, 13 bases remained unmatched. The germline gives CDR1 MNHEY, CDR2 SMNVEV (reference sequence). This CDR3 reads CASWASGMGNYNEQFF. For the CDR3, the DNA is TGTGCCAGCTGGGCCAGCGGGATGGGAAACTACAATGAGCAGTTCTTC.

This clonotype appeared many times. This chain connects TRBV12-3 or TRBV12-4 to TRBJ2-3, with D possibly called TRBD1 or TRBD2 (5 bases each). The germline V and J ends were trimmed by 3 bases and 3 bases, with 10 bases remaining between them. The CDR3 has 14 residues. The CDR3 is CASSFRGWTDTQYF. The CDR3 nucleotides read TGTGCCAGCAGTTTTCGGGGCTGGACAGATACGCAGTATTTT.

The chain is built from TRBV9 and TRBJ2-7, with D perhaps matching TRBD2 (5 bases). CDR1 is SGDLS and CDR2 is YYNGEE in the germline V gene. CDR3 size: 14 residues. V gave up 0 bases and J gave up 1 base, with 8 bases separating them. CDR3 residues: CASSVDGDSYEQYF. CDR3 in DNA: TGTGCCAGCAGCGTAGACGGGGATTCCTACGAGCAGTACTTC.

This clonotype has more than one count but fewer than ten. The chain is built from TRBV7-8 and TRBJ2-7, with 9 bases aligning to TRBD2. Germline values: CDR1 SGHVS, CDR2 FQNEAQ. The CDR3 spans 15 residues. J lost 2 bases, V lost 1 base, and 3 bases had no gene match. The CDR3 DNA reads TGTGCCAGCAGCTTAGGGGTAGCGGGAGCCTACGAGCAGTACTTC. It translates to CASSLGVAGAYEQYF.

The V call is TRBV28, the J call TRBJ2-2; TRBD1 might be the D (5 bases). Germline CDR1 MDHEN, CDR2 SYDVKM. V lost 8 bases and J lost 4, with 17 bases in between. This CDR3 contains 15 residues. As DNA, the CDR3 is TGTGCCAGCCGCCCCCCAGGGATGGTCACCGGGGAGCTGTTTTTT. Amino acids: CASRPPGMVTGELFF.

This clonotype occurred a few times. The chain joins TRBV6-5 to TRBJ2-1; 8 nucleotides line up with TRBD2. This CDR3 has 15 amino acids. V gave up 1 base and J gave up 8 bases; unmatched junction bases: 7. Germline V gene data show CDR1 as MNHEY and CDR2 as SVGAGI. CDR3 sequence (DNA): TGTGCCAGCAGTTACTACCCGGGAGGGCCCGATGAGCAGTTCTTC. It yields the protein CASSYYPGGPDEQFF.

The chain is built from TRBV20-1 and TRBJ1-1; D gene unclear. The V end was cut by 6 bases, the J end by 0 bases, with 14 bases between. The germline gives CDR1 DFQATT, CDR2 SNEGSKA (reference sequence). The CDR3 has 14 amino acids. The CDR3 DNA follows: TGCAGTGCCCGAAGGTGGGAGTTGAACACTGAAGCTTTCTTT. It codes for CSARRWELNTEAFF.

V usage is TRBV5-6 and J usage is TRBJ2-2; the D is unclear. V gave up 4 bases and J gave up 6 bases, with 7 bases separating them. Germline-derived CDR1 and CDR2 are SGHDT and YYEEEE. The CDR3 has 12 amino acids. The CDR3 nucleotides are TGTGCCAGCAGCGGCTCCTCCGGGGAGCTGTTTTTT. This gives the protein CASSGSSGELFF.

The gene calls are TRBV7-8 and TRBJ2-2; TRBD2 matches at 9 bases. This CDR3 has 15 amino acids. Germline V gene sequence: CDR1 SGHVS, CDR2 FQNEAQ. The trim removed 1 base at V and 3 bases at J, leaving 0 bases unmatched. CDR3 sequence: CASSLGGGDTGELFF. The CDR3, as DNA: TGTGCCAGCAGCTTAGGCGGGGGGGACACCGGGGAGCTGTTTTTT.

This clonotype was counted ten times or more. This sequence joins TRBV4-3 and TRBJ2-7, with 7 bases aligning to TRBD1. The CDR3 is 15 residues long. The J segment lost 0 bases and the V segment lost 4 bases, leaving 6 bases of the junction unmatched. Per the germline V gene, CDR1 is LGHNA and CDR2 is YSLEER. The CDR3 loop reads CASSLDRDDSYEQYF. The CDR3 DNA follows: TGCGCCAGCAGCCTTGACAGGGATGACTCCTACGAGCAGTACTTC.

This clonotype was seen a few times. The CDR3 DNA follows: TGCGCCAGCAGCCAAGATAGGGTGGACATAGGGGTGGCCCTTGGCGGGGAGCTGTTTTTT. It is translated as CASSQDRVDIGVALGGELFF. This chain links TRBV4-3 with TRBJ2-2; possibly TRBD1 for D (5 bases). The CDR3 is made up of 20 amino acids. Per germline, CDR1 LGHNA and CDR2 YSLEER. Between the trimmed V and J ends, which lost 0 bases and 7 bases, there was a span of 27 bases.

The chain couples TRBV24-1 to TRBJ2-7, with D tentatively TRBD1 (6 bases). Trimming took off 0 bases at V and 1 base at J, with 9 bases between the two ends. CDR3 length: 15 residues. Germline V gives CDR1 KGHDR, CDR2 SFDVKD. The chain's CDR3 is CATSDLVQGSYEQYF. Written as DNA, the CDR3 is TGTGCCACCAGTGATTTGGTTCAGGGGTCCTACGAGCAGTACTTC.

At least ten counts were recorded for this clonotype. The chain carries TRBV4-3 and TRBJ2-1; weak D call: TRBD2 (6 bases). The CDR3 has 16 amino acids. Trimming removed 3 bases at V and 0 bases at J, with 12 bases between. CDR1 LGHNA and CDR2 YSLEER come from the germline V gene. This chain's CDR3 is CASSHEAGVSYNEQFF. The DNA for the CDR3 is TGCGCCAGCAGCCATGAAGCGGGCGTCTCCTACAATGAGCAGTTCTTC.

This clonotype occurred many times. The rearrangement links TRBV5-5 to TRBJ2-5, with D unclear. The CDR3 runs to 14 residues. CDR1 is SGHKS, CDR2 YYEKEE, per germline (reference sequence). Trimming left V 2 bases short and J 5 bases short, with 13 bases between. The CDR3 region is CASSLDLGWETQYF. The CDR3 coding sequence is TGTGCCAGCAGCTTAGACCTCGGTTGGGAGACCCAGTACTTC.

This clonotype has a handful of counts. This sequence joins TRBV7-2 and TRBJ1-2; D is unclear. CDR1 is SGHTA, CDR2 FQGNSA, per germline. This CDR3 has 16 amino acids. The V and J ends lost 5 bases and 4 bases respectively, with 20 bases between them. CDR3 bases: TGTGCCAGCAGCCCCAACGGGGATGGCGGAGGCTATGGCTACACCTTC. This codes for CASSPNGDGGGYGYTF.